This TCR beta chain was captured by sequencing in a study of blood T cell repertoires in COVID-19. About the research overall: Samples representing acute and convalescent COVID-19 were sourced from the United States, Italy and Spain.

Patients from Seattle were sampled longitudinally, starting during active infection. V was cut by 2 bases and J by 2 bases, with 9 bases left in between. The V gene's germline CDR1 is GTSNPN and CDR2 SVGIG (reference sequence). The CDR3 totals 13 residues. The table came from immunoSEQ multiplex PCR; TCRdb's copy has only in-frame clones and leaves some out. The sample includes about 200,000 clones, about 88% of them seen just once. The receptor comes from a man in his fifties with COVID-19, enrolled during active disease. The V call is TRBV30, the J call TRBJ2-5; D perhaps matches TRBD1 (6 bases). The material sequenced was peripheral blood. The CDR3 coding sequence is TGTGCCTGGAGTTTGGGGGCTCAAGAGACCCAGTACTTC. Encoded protein: CAWSLGAQETQYF.